A selection of T cell receptor beta chains follows, all from one sample in a study of T-cell reconstitution after alpha-beta-depleted transplantation in children. TCRdb itself ran the PCR reads through MiXCR, one entry per CDR3 protein. Among some 490,000 distinct CDR3 sequences listed, around 13% were seen once. The input for sequencing was PBMCs from the stem cell graft donor, taken from the stem cell graft. Receptors were obtained from a human donor who donated a stem cell graft to a child with combined immunodeficiency. Each CDR3 is given without its conserved first and last residue.

cdr3_aa j_call v_call cdr3_length
ASTKGTGGTEAF TRBJ1-1 TRBV7-9 12
ASSETSGSWYEQY TRBJ2-7 TRBV6-1 13
ASSLPGLDYEQY TRBJ2-7 TRBV13 12
ASSYSREQETQY TRBJ2-5 TRBV6-5 12
ASSSRTGPSTDTQY TRBJ2-3 TRBV7-2 14
ASSLVSVDLLAKNIQY TRBJ2-4 TRBV28 16
ATSESGLATSTDTQY TRBJ2-3 TRBV24-1 15
AISETSGLTDTQY TRBJ2-3 TRBV10-3 13
ASSLVPSGAPDSYEQY TRBJ2-7 TRBV7-6 16
ASSHPPGQLEYEQF TRBJ2-1 TRBV5-1 14
ASSLRRAGETQY TRBJ2-5 TRBV7-2 12
ASSFPGHKSQQQF TRBJ2-1 TRBV27 13
SVGHRETQY TRBJ2-5 TRBV29-1 9
ASSYEAGDYNEQF TRBJ2-1 TRBV12-3/TRBV12-4 13
ASSLGSGRYPSYEQY TRBJ2-7 TRBV7-8 15
ASSSRGNIQY TRBJ2-4 TRBV7-2 10
ASRLAGQETQY TRBJ2-5 TRBV6-2/TRBV6-3 11
ATSDHGTAHYNEQF TRBJ2-1 TRBV24-1 14
AISAESPPLSGANVLT TRBJ2-6 TRBV10-3 16
ASSPRAGTDTQY TRBJ2-3 TRBV4-3 12
SAPSLRGTTDTQY TRBJ2-3 TRBV20-1 13
ASSVGGQTPYEQY TRBJ2-7 TRBV9 13
AWSRPYRESRGAF TRBJ1-1 TRBV30 13
ASSQEGGYTEAF TRBJ1-1 TRBV3-1 12
SARPRTGQETQY TRBJ2-5 TRBV20-1 12
ASSLGTSGQETQY TRBJ2-5 TRBV27 13
ASSFFRLSSYEQY TRBJ2-7 TRBV12-3/TRBV12-4 13
ASSLRTGGYNSPLH TRBJ1-6 TRBV12-3/TRBV12-4 14
SARKQQGYEQY TRBJ2-7 TRBV20-1 11
ASSLASSGGANTGELF TRBJ2-2 TRBV7-6 16
SAAGGLRNEKLF TRBJ1-4 TRBV20-1 12
SVELGQTNYGYT TRBJ1-2 TRBV29-1 12
ASSLVDGGSSYEQY TRBJ2-7 TRBV7-6 14